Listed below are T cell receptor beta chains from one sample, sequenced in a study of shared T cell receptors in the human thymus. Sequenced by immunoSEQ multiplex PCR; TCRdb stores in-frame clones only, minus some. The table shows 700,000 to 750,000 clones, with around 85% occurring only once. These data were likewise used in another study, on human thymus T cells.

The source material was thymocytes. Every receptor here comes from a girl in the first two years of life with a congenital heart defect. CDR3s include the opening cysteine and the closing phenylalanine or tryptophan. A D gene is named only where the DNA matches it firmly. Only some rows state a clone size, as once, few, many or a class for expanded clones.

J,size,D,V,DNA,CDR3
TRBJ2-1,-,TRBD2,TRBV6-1,TGTGCCAGCAGTGAATACCGAGCGGGGGGCCTGCACAATGAGCAGTTCTTC,CASSEYRAGGLHNEQFF
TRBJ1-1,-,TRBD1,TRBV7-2,TGTGCCAGCAGCTTACGACAGGGCACTGAAGCTTTCTTT,CASSLRQGTEAFF
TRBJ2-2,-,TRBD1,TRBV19,TGTGCCAGTAGTATGGAAGGACAGGGGCGAAACACCGGGGAGCTGTTTTTT,CASSMEGQGRNTGELFF
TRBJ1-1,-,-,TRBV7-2,TGTGCCAGCAGCCAAACAGGGACCCCTGAAGCTTTCTTT,CASSQTGTPEAFF
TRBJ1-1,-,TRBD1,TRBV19,TGTGCCAGTAGCCTGGGGACAGGGGGGACTGAAGCTTTCTTT,CASSLGTGGTEAFF
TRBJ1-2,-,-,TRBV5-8,TGTGCCAGCAGCCTGGGGAGGCGAAACCAGGAGGGCTATGGCTACACCTTC,CASSLGRRNQEGYGYTF
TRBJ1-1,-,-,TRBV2,TGTGCCAGCAGTGAAGACGAGGGAGGGAGGGCTGAAGCTTTCTTT,CASSEDEGGRAEAFF
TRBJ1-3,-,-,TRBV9,TGTGCCAGCAGCGCGCAGTTGACCAGGCCCTCTGGAAACACCATATATTTT,CASSAQLTRPSGNTIYF
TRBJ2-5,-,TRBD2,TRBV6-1,TGTGCCAGCAGTGAAGCGATAGCGGGGCTCCAAGAGACCCAGTACTTC,CASSEAIAGLQETQYF
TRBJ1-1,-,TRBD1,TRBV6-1,TGTGCCAGCAGTGTACCTACAGGGGGCCCTACTGAAGCTTTCTTT,CASSVPTGGPTEAFF
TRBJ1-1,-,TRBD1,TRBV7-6,TGTGCCAGCAGCTTAGGCAGGACAGGGGGATTGAACACTGAAGCTTTCTTT,CASSLGRTGGLNTEAFF
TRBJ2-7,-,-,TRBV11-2,TGTGCCAGCAGCTTAGTGACATCGGCCGAGCAGTACTTC,CASSLVTSAEQYF
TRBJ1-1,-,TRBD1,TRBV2,TGTGCCAGCAGTGCCTTTAACCCCTTGACAGGGATACCTGAAGCTTTCTTT,CASSAFNPLTGIPEAFF
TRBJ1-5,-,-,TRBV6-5,TGTGCCAGCAGCCCTTTCCGGAGTCAGCCCCAGCATTTT,CASSPFRSQPQHF
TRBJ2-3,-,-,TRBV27,TGTGCCAGCAGTTCTACAGGAGAATTTAGCACAGATACGCAGTATTTT,CASSSTGEFSTDTQYF
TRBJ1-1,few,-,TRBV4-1,TGCGCCAGCAGCCAAGAGAGATATACTGAAGCTTTCTTT,CASSQERYTEAFF
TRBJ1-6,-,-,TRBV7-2,TGTGCCAGCAGCCCCGAGAGAAATAATTCACCCCTCCACTTT,CASSPERNNSPLHF
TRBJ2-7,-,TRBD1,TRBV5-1,TGCGCCAGCAGCCCCCCGGACAGGATCAGAAGGCCCACCTACGAGCAGTACTTC,CASSPPDRIRRPTYEQYF
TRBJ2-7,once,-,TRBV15,TGTGCCACCAGCAGAGAGTTCACATCTTACGAGCAGTACTTC,CATSREFTSYEQYF
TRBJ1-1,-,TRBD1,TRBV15,TGTGCCACCAGCAGAGAAGGAGGGGGCCATGCTGAAGCTTTCTTT,CATSREGGGHAEAFF
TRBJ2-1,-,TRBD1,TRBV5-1,TGCGCCAGCAGCTTCTATCGGACAGGAGCAAATGAGCAGTTCTTC,CASSFYRTGANEQFF
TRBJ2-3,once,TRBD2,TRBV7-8,TGTGCCAGCAGCTCCCCACCTCCTAGCGGGGGGCCCACAGATACGCAGTATTTT,CASSSPPPSGGPTDTQYF
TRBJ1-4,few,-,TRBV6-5,TGTGCCAGCAGTTACCGTCTCGCAACTAATGAAAAACTGTTTTTT,CASSYRLATNEKLFF
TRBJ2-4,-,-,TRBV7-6,TGTGCCAGCAGCTTAGACCCTCCGGGGGTCGCCAAAAACATTCAGTACTTC,CASSLDPPGVAKNIQYF
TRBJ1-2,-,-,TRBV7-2,TGTGCCAGCAGCCCACAAGGGGCCTATGGCTACACCTTC,CASSPQGAYGYTF
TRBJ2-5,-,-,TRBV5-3,TGTGCCAGAAGCTTGCTCATGGAGATAGCCGGATGGGACCAAGAGACCCAGTACTTC,CARSLLMEIAGWDQETQYF
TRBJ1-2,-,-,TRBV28,TGTGCCAGCAGTTTTAGCGGGAAGATCTATGGCTACACCTTC,CASSFSGKIYGYTF
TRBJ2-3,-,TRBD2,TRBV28,TGTGCCAGCAGGGCTAGCGGGGGGCCGGGGCCCACAGATACGCAGTATTTT,CASRASGGPGPTDTQYF
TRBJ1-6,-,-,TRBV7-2,TGTGCCAGCAGCTTTTCAAATTCACCCCTCCACTTT,CASSFSNSPLHF
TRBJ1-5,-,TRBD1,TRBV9,TGTGCCAGCAGCGCTACACCGGACCCCCGGGACAGTAATCAGCCCCAGCATTTT,CASSATPDPRDSNQPQHF
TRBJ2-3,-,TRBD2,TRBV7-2,TGTGCCAGCAGCCGACCGGATAGCGGGGGCACAGATACGCAGTATTTT,CASSRPDSGGTDTQYF
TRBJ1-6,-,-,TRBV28,TGTGCCAGCAGTTTAGGTGGAGGGGACTCCTATAATTCACCCCTCCACTTT,CASSLGGGDSYNSPLHF
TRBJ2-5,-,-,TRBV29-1,TGCAGCGTTGAACTCGAGGCCATCCAAGAGACCCAGTACTTC,CSVELEAIQETQYF
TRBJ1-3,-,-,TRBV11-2,TGTGCCAGCAGCACTACAAGGCGAGATGGAAACACCATATATTTT,CASSTTRRDGNTIYF
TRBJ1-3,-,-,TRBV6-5,TGTGCCAGCAGCCCTCCTACTGGAAACACCATATATTTT,CASSPPTGNTIYF
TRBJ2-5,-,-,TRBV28,TGTGCCAGCAGTTACAGGGTTCGCGAAAGCCAAGAGACCCAGTACTTC,CASSYRVRESQETQYF
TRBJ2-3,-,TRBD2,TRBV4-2,TGTGCCAGCAGCCAAGATCGTGGCGGGGGGAACCCTAGCACAGATACGCAGTATTTT,CASSQDRGGGNPSTDTQYF
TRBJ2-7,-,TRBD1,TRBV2,TGTGCCAGCAGTGGACCGGGACAGGGCTCCTACGAGCAGTACTTC,CASSGPGQGSYEQYF
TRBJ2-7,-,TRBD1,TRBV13,TGTGCCAGCAGCTTTGGGGACAGGGGTCACGAGCAGTACTTC,CASSFGDRGHEQYF
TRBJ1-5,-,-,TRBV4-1,TGCGCCAGCAGCCCACGAGGGGGTGAGAGCAATCAGCCCCAGCATTTT,CASSPRGGESNQPQHF
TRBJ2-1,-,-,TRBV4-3,TGCGCCAGCAGCCAAGAGGGGCTCAAGGGGGGGGGTTACAATGAGCAGTTCTTC,CASSQEGLKGGGYNEQFF
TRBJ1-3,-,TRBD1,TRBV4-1,TGCGCCAGCAGCCAGATGGACAGGCCTAGAAGGTCTGGAAACACCATATATTTT,CASSQMDRPRRSGNTIYF
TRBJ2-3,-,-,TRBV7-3,TGTGCCAGCACTTTAGGGGGGGGGCCGCAGTATTTT,CASTLGGGPQYF
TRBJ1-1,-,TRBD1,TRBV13,TGTGCCAGCAGCTTAATCCCGGGACAGATGAACACTGAAGCTTTCTTT,CASSLIPGQMNTEAFF
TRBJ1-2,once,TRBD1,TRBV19,TGTGCCAGTAGTGGGGACAGGGGGCTCTATGGCTACACCTTC,CASSGDRGLYGYTF
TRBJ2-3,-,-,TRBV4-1,TGCGCCAGCAGCCAGGAAGACTGGAATACGCAGTATTTT,CASSQEDWNTQYF
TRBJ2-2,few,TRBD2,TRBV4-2,TGTGCCAGCAGCCAAGTCTCCGCGTGGGGCGGGGGGACAAACACCGGGGAGCTGTTTTTT,CASSQVSAWGGGTNTGELFF
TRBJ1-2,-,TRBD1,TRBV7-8,TGTGCCAGCAGCTTCTTCAGGGGGGAAGGCTACACCTTC,CASSFFRGEGYTF
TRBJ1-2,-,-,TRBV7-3,TGTGCCAGCAGCCTAACGGGGCAGTCTTATGGCTACACCTTC,CASSLTGQSYGYTF
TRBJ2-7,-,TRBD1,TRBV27,TGTGCCAGCCGCTCCGGGACAGGGGCCTACGAGCAGTACTTC,CASRSGTGAYEQYF
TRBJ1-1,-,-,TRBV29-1,TGCAGCGTTGTGGGGCACCCGAACACTGAAGCTTTCTTT,CSVVGHPNTEAFF